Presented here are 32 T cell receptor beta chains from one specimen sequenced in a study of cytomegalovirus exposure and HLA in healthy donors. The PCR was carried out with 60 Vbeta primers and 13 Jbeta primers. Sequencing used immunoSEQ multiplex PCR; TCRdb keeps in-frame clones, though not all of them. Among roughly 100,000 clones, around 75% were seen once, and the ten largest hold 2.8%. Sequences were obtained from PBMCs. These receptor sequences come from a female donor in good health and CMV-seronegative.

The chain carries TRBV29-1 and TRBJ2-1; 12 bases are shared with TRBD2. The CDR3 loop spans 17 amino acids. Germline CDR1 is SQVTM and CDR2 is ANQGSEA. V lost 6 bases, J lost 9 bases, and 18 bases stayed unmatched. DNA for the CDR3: TGCAGCGTGGACGATCTGCCTCGGACTAGCGGGATGGTTGAGCAGTTCTTC. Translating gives CSVDDLPRTSGMVEQFF.

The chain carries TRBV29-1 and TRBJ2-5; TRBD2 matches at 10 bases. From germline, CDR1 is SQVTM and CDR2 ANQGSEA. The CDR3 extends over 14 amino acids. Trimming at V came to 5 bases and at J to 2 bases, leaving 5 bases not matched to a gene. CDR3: CSVTLAGVQETQYF. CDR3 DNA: TGCAGCGTTACTCTAGCGGGAGTACAAGAGACCCAGTACTTC.

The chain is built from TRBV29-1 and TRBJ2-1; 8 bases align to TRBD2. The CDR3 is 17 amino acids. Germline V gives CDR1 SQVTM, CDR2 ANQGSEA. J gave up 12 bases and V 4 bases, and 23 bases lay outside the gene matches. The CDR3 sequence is CSVGVGLGGGRLLGQFF. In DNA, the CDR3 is TGCAGCGTTGGGGTGGGACTCGGCGGCGGGAGGCTCCTAGGGCAGTTCTTC.

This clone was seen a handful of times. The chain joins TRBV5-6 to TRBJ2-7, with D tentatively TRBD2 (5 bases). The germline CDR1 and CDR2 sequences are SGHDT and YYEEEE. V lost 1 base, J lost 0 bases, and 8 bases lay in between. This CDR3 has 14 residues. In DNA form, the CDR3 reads TGTGCCAGCAGCTTGACGGGAAGCTCCTACGAGCAGTACTTC. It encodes CASSLTGSSYEQYF.

CDR3 in DNA: TGTGCCAGCAGAGAGACTAGCGGGAGGGCCCGTGAGCAGTTCTTC. Its translation is CASRETSGRAREQFF. The chain links TRBV7-8 to TRBJ2-1; TRBD2 matches 14 bases. Germline CDR1 is SGHVS and CDR2 is FQNEAQ. CDR3 size: 15 residues. V was pared by 6 bases and J by 9 bases, with 7 bases of the junction left unmatched. The variable domain in full, with the rest retrieved from reference TRBV7-8 and TRBJ2-1, is GAGVSQSPRYKVAKRGQDVALRCDPISGHVSLFWYQQALGQGPEFLTYFQNEAQLDKSGLPSDRFFAERPEGSVSTLKIQRTQQEDSAVYLCASRETSGRAREQFFGPGTRLTVL.

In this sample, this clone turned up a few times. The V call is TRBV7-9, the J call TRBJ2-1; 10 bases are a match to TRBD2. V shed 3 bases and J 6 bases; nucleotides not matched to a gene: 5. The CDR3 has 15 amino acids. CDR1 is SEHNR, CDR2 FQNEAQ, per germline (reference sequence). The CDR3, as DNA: TGTGCCAGCAGCTTTACAGCGGGAGGGGGCAATGAGCAGTTCTTC. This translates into CASSFTAGGGNEQFF.

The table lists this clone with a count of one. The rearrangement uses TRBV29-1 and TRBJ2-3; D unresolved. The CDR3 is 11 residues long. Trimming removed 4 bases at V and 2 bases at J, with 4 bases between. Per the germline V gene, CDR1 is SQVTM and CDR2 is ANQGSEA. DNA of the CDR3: TGCAGCGTTGTATCCACAGATACGCAGTATTTT. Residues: CSVVSTDTQYF.

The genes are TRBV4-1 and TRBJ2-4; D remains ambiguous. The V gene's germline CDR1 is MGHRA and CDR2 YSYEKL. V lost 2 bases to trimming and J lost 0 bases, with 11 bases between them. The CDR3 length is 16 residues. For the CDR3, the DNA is TGCGCCAGCAGCCAACTCTTGACATTAGCCAAAAACATTCAGTACTTC. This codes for CASSQLLTLAKNIQYF.

The CDR3 loop is CASSGEGVQNTEAFF. CDR3 nucleotide sequence: TGTGCCAGCAGCGGAGAGGGGGTCCAGAACACTGAAGCTTTCTTT. The chain uses TRBV9 and TRBJ1-1, with D tentatively TRBD1 (6 bases). The germline V and J ends were trimmed by 3 bases and 1 base, with 13 bases remaining between them. The CDR3 extends over 15 amino acids. The germline V gene encodes CDR1 SGDLS and CDR2 YYNGEE.

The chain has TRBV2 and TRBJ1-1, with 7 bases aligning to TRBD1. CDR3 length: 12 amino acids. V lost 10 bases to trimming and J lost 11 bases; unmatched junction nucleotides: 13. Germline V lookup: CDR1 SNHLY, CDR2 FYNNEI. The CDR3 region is CATIIRQGRAFF. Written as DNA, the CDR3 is TGTGCCACCATAATTAGACAGGGCAGGGCTTTCTTT.

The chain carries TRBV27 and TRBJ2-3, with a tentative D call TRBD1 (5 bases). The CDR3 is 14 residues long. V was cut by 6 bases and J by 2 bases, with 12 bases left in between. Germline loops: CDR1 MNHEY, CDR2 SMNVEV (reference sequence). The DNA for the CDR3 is TGTGCCAGCAGCTTAAGACAGATCACAGATACGCAGTATTTT. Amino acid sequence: CASSLRQITDTQYF.

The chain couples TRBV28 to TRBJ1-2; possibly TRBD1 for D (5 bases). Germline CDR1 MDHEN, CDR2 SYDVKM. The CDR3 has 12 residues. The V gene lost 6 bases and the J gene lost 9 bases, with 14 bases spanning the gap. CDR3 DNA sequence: TGTGCCAGCAGCCCCCCGACAGATAGCTACACCTTC. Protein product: CASSPPTDSYTF.

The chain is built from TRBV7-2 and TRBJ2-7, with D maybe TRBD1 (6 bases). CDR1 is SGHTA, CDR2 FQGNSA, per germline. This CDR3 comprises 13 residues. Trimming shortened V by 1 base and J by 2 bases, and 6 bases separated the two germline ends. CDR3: CASSLDRAYEQYF. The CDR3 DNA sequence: TGTGCCAGCAGCTTAGACAGGGCCTACGAGCAGTACTTC. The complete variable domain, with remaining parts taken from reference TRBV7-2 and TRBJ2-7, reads GAGVSQSPSNKVTEKGKDVELRCDPISGHTALYWYRQSLGQGLEFLIYFQGNSAPDKSGLPSDRFSAERTGGSVSTLTIQRTQQEDSAVYLCASSLDRAYEQYFGPGTRLTVT.

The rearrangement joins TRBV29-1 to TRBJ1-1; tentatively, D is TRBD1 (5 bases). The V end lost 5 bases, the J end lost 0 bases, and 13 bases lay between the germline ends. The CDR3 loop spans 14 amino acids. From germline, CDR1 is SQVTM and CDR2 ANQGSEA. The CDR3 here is CSVKRGEVNTEAFF. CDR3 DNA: TGCAGCGTTAAACGGGGGGAGGTGAACACTGAAGCTTTCTTT.

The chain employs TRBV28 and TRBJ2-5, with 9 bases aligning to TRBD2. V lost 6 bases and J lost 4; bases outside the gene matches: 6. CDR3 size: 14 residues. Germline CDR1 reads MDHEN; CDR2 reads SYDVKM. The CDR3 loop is CASRPGLAGETQYF. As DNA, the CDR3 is TGTGCCAGCAGGCCGGGACTAGCAGGAGAGACCCAGTACTTC.

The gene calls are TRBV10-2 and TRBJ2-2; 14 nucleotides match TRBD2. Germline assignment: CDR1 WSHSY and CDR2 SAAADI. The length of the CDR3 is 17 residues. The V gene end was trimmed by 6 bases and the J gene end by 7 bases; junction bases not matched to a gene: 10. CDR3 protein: CASSHRLAGGPGGELFF. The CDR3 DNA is TGCGCCAGCAGCCATAGACTAGCGGGAGGGCCCGGCGGGGAGCTGTTTTTT.

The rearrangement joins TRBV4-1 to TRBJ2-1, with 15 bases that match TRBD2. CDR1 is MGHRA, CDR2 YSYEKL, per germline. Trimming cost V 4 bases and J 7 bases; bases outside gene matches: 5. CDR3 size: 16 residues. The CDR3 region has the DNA TGCGCCAGCAGCCCCCTCGGGACTAGCGGGAGGAATGAGCAGTTCTTC. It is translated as CASSPLGTSGRNEQFF.

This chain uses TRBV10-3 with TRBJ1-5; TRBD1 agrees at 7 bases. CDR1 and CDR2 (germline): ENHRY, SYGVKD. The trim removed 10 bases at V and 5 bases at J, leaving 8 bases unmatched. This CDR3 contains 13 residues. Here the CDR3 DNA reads TGTGCCACGCAGGGGGTGTCGGATCAGCCCCAGCATTTT. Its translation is CATQGVSDQPQHF.

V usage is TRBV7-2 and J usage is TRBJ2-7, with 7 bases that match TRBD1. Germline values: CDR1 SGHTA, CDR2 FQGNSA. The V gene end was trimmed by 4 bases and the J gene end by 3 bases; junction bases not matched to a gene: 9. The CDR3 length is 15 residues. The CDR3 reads CASSSRQGRDYEQYF. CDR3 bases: TGTGCCAGCAGCTCGAGACAGGGAAGAGACTACGAGCAGTACTTC. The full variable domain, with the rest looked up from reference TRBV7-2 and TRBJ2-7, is GAGVSQSPSNKVTEKGKDVELRCDPISGHTALYWYRQSLGQGLEFLIYFQGNSAPDKSGLPSDRFSAERTGGSVSTLTIQRTQQEDSAVYLCASSSRQGRDYEQYFGPGTRLTVT.

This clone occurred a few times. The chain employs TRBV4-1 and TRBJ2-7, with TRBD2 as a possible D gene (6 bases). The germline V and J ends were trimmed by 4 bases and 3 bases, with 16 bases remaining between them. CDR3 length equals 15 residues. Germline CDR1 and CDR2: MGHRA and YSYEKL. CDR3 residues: CASSPGLGGGYEQYF. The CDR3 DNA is TGCGCCAGCAGCCCAGGTCTGGGAGGTGGCTACGAGCAGTACTTC.

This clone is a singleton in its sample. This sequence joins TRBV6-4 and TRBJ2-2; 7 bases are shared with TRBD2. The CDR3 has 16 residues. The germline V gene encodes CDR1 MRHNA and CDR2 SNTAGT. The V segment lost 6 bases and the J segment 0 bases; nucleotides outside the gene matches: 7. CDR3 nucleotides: TGTGCCAGCAGCCCCACCGGGACTACGAACACCGGGGAGCTGTTTTTT. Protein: CASSPTGTTNTGELFF.

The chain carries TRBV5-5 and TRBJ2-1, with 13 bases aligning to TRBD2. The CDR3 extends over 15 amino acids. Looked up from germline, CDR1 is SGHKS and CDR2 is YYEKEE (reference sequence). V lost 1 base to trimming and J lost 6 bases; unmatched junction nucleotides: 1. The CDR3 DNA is TGTGCCAGCAGCTTGACTAGCGGGAGGGCCAATGAGCAGTTCTTC. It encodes CASSLTSGRANEQFF.

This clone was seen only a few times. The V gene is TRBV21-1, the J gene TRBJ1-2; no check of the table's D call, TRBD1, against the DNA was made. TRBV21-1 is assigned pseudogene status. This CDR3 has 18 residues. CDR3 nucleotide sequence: TGTGCCAGCAGCAATTACGGGGACAGGAATTTTCTCAACTATGGCTACACCTTC. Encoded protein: CASSNYGDRNFLNYGYTF.

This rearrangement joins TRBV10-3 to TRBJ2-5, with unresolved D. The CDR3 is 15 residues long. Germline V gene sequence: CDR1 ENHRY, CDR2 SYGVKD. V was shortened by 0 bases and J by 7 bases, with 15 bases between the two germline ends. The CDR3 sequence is CAISESMAGLRTQYF. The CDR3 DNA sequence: TGTGCCATCAGTGAGTCGATGGCAGGTCTGCGGACCCAGTACTTC.

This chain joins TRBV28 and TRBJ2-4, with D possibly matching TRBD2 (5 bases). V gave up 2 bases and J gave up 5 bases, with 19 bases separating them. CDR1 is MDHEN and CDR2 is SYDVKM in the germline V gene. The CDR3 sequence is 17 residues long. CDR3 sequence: CASSLSGPTPPENIQYF. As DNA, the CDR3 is TGTGCCAGCAGTTTAAGCGGCCCCACCCCTCCCGAAAACATTCAGTACTTC.

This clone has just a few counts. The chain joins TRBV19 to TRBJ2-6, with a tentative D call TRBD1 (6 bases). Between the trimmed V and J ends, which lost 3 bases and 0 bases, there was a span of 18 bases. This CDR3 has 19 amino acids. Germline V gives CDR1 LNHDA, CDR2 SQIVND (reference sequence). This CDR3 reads CASSILGAGPSSGANVLTF. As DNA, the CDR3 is TGTGCCAGTAGTATCCTGGGGGCCGGTCCGTCCTCTGGGGCCAACGTCCTGACTTTC.

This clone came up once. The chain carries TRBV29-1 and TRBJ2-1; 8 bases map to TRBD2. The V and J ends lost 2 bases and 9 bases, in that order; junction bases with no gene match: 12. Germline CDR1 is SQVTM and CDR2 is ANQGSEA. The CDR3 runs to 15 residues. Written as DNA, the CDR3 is TGCAGCGTTGAAAAGGCAGCGGGAGTCGTTGTTGAGCAGTTCTTC. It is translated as CSVEKAAGVVVEQFF.

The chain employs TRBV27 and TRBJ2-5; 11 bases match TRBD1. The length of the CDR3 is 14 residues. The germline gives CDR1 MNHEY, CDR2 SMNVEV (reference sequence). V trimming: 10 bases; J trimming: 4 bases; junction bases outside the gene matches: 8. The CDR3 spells CATRGQGVGETQYF. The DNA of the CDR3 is TGTGCCACCAGGGGACAGGGGGTTGGAGAGACCCAGTACTTC.

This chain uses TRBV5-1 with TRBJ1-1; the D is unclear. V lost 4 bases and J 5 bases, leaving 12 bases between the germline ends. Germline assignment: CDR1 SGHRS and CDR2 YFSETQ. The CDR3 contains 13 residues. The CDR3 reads CASSPRVGTEAFF. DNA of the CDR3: TGCGCCAGCAGCCCCCGAGTTGGTACTGAAGCTTTCTTT.

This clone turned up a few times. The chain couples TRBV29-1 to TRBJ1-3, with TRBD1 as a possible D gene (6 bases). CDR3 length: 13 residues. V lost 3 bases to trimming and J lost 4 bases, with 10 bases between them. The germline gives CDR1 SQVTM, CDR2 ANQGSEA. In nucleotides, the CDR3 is TGCAGCGTTGAGGGGGCTGGCGGAAACACCATATATTTT. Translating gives CSVEGAGGNTIYF.

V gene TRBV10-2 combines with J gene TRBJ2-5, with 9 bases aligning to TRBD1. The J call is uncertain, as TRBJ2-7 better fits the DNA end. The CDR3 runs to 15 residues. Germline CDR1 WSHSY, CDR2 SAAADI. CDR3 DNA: TGCGCCAGCAGTGATAAAGGGACAGGGCGATACGAGCAGTACTTC. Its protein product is CASSDKGTGRYEQYF.

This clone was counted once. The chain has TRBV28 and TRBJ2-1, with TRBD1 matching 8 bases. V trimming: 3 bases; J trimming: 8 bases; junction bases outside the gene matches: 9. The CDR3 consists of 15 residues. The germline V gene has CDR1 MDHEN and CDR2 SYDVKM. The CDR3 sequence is CASSLTGAFSDEQFF. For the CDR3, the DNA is TGTGCCAGCAGTTTGACAGGGGCCTTTTCGGATGAGCAGTTCTTC.